This TCR beta chain was documented in a study of T-cell memory formation after mild COVID-19. Study-wide points: CD4+ contracting clones were mainly CM and EM; CD8+ ones, EMRA. Clones contracting day 15 to 85 were balanced CD4/CD8; later expanders leaned CD4+. Pre-infection memory held some responding clones, suggesting pre-existing cross-reactive T cells responded.

Trimming at V came to 3 bases and at J to 2 bases, leaving 4 bases not matched to a gene. This CDR3 comprises 15 residues. CDR1 and CDR2 from the germline V gene are SEHNR and FQNEAQ (reference sequence). This clonotype was seen more than once but under ten times. Antigen unknown. cDNA libraries for TCR alpha and TCR beta, carrying sample barcodes and UMIs, came from 5'RACE with constant-segment primers. Using its own MiXCR run on the 5' RACE reads, TCRdb lists one record per CDR3 protein. The sample holds tens of thousands of distinct CDR3 sequences; roughly 14% are singletons and the top ten take 25% to 35%.

The gene calls are TRBV7-9 and TRBJ1-2; TRBD1 aligns across 9 bases. The material sequenced was PBMCs or a T cell subset sorted from them (not recorded which). The clonotype was recovered from an adult woman who had mild COVID-19 (a few samples of this study predate the infection). Cell type and time point are not known. CDR3 protein: CASSLPDRGNYGYTF. Written as DNA, the CDR3 is TGTGCCAGCAGCTTGCCGGACAGGGGAAACTATGGCTACACCTTC.